This T cell receptor (beta chain) came from a study of shared clonotypes between healthy human individuals. Everyone who donated was a Caucasian adult who lived in Nashville, Tennessee. Unsorted samples relied on about 86 million PBMCs, which served as the source of genomic DNA. A word on this clone: Its antigen is not identified.

Study-wide points: Clonotype sharing among donors was thought likely to change with sequencing depth.

Trimming took 5 bases from V and 6 from J; bases not matched to a gene: 10. This CDR3 is 16 amino acids long. Germline values: CDR1 MDHEN, CDR2 SYDVKM. Sequencing was performed on unsorted PBMC DNA using ten immunoSEQ deep assay plates. The repertoire was sequenced with immunoSEQ multiplex PCR; TCRdb's copy has only in-frame clones and lacks some. There are about 480,000 clones in the sample; 75% to 85% occur only once, and 10% to 15% lies in the top ten. Sequencing was performed on PBMCs. The gene calls are TRBV28 and TRBJ2-3, with 11 bases aligning to TRBD2. This TCR derives from a woman aged 40 to 55 in good health. Some clones in this sample may be carry-over from other donors' samples. The CDR3 protein is CASSPGGLAGWDTQYF. DNA for the CDR3: TGTGCCAGCAGTCCCGGTGGACTAGCGGGTTGGGATACGCAGTATTTT.